This T cell receptor beta chain was identified in a study of post-analysis software for immune sequencing data. Study-wide results and caveats: Elevated frequency relative to controls characterized roughly 5 TRBV segments in patients, TRBV5-6, TRBV5-1 and TRBV20-1 among them.

In regard to this clonotype: The antigen remains unidentified.

The CDR3 loop spans 16 amino acids. The germline gives CDR1 SGHKS, CDR2 YYEKEE (reference sequence). Trimming removed 4 bases at V and 0 bases at J, with 16 bases between. Presence of unique molecular identifiers characterized the TCR beta cDNA libraries. TCRdb called the PCR reads again in MiXCR, with one record for every CDR3 protein. The data hold roughly 800,000 distinct CDR3 sequences, with around 27% observed a single time. This sequence joins TRBV5-5 and TRBJ1-1, with D possibly being TRBD1 (5 bases). This receptor was taken from a girl under 18 with multiple sclerosis. Sequenced sample: blood. This chain's CDR3 is CASSPTEGLLNTEAFF. CDR3 coding DNA: TGTGCCAGCAGCCCAACCGAGGGGTTATTGAACACTGAAGCTTTCTTT.